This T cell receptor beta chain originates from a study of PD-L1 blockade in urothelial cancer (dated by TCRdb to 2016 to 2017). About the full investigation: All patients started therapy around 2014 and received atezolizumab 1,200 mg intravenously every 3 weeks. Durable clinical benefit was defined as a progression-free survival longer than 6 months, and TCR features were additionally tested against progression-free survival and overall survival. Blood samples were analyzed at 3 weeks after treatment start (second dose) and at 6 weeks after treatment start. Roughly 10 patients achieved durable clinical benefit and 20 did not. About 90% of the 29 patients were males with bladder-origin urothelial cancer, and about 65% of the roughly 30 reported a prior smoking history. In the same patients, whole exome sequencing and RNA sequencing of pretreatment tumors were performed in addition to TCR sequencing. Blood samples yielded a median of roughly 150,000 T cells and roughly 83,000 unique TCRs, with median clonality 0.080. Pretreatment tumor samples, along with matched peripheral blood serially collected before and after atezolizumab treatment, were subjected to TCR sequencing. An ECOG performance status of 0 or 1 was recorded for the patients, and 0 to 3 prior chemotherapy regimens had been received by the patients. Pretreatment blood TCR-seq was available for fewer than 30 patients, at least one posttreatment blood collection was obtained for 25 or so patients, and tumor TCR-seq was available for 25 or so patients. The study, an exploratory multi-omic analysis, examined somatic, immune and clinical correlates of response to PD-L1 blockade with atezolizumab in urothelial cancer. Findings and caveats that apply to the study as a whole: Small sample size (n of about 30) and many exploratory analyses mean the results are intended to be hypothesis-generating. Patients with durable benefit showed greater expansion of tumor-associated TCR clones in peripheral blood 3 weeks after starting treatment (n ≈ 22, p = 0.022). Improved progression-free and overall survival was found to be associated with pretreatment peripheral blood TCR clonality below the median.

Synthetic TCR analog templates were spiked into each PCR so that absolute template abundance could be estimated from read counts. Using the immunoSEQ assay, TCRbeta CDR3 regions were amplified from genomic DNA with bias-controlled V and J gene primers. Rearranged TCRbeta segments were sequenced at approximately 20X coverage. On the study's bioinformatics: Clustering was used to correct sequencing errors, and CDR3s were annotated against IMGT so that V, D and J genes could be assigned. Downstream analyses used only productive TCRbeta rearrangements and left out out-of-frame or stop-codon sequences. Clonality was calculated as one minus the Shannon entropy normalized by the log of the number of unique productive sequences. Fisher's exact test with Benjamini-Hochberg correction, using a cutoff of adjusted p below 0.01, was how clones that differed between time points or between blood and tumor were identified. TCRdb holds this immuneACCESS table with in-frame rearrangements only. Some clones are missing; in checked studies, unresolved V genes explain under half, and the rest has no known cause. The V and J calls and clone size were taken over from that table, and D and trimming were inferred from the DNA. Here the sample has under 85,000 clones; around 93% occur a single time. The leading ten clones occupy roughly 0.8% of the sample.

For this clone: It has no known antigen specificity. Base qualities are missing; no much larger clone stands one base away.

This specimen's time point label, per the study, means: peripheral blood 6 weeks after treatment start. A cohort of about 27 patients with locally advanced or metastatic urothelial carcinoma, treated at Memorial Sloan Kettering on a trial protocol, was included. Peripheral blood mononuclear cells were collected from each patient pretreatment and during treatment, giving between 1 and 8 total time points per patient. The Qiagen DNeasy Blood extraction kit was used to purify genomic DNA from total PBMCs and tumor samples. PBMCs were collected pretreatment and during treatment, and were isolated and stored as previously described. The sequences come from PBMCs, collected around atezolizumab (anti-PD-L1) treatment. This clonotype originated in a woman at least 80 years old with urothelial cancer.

The CDR3 protein is CASSLTGMFTGANVLTF. At the DNA level, the sequence is TGCGCCAGCAGCTTGACGGGGATGTTCACTGGGGCCAACGTCCTGACTTTC. The chain is made from TRBV5-1 and TRBJ2-6, and possibly TRBD2, on 5 matching bases. V and J are truncated by 1 base and 2 bases respectively, leaving an intervening sequence of 13 bases. Via the germline V gene, CDR1 is SGHRS and CDR2 YFSETQ. The CDR3 numbers 17 residues from cysteine through phenylalanine. Of all the DNA, just the CDR3 is kept, 51 bases in frame from base 1. The full variable domain, completed from the reference TRBV5-1 and TRBJ2-6 proteins outside the CDR3, reads KAGVTQTPRYLIKTRGQQVTLSCSPISGHRSVSWYQQTPGQGLQFLFEYFSETQRNKGNFPGRFSGRQFSNSRSEMNVSTLELGDSALYLCASSLTGMFTGANVLTFGAGSRLTVL.